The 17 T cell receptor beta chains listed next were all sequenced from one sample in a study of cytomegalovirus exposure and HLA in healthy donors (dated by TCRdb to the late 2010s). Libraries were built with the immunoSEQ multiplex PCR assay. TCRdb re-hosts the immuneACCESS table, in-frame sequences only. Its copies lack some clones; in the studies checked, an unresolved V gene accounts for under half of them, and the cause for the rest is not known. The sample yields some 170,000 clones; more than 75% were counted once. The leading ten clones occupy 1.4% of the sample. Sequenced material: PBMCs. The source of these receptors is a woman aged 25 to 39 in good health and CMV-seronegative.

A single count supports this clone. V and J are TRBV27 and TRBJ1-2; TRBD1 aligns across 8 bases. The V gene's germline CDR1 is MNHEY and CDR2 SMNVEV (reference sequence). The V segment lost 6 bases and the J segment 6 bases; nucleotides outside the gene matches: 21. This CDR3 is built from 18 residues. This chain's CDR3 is CASSPLGRTGPFFNGYTF. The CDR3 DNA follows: TGTGCCAGCAGCCCCCTCGGGAGGACAGGGCCTTTTTTCAATGGCTACACCTTC.

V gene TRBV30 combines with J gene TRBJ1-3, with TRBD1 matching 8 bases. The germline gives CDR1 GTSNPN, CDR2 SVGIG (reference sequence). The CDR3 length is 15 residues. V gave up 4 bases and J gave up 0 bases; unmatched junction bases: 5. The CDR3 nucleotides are TGTGCCTGGACAATAGGGACAGGCTCTGGAAACACCATATATTTT. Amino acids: CAWTIGTGSGNTIYF.

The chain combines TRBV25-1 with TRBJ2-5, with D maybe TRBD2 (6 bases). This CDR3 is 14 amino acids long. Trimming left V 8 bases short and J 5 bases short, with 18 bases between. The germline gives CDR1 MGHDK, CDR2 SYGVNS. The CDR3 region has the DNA TGTGCCAGCTCGGAGGGAATGACCCTGGAGACCCAGTACTTC. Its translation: CASSEGMTLETQYF.

CDR3: CASSGQGTGSYTF. The DNA for the CDR3 is TGTGCCAGCAGTGGACAGGGGACGGGGAGCTACACCTTC. The V call is TRBV6-1, the J call TRBJ1-2; 8 nucleotides match TRBD1. After removal of 4 bases from V and 9 bases from J, the junction contained 7 bases not matched to a gene. From germline, CDR1 is MNHNS and CDR2 SASEGT. The CDR3 totals 13 residues.

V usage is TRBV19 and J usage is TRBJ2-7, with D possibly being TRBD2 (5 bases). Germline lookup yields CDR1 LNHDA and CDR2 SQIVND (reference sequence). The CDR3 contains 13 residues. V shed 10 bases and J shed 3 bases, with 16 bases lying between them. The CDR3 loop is CATSSGSLYEQYF. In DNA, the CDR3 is TGTGCCACCTCCTCTGGGAGCCTCTACGAGCAGTACTTC.

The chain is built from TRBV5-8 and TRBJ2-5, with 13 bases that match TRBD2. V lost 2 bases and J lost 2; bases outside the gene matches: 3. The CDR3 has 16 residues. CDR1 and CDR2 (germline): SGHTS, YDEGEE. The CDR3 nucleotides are TGTGCCAGCAGCTTCGGGACTAGCGGGGATCAAGAGACCCAGTACTTC. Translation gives CASSFGTSGDQETQYF. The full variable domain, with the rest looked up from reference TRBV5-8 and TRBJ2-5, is EAGVTQSPTHLIKTRGQQATLRCSPISGHTSVYWYQQALGLGLQFLLWYDEGEERNRGNFPPRFSGRQFPNYSSELNVNALELEDSALYLCASSFGTSGDQETQYFGPGTRLLVL.

DNA for the CDR3: TGTGCCAGCAGCTTGCTAACTAGCGGGTGGTTCTACGAGCAGTACTTC. Translated, it gives CASSLLTSGWFYEQYF. V usage is TRBV5-6 and J usage is TRBJ2-7; 9 bases line up with TRBD2. J lost 3 bases, V lost 1 base, and 8 bases had no gene match. The length of the CDR3 is 16 residues. Germline V gives CDR1 SGHDT, CDR2 YYEEEE.

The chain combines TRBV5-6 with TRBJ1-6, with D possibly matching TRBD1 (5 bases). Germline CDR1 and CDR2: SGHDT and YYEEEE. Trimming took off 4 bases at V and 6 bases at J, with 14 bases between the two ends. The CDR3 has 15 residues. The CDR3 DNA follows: TGTGCCAGCAGCCGCCGACAGCTCGGTAATTCACCCCTCCACTTT. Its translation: CASSRRQLGNSPLHF.

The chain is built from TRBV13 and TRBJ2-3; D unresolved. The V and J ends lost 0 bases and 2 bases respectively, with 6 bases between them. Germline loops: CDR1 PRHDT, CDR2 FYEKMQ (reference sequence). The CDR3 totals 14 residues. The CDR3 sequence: CASSLGELTDTQYF. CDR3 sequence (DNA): TGTGCCAGCAGCTTAGGGGAGCTCACAGATACGCAGTATTTT. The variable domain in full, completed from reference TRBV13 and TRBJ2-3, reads AAGVIQSPRHLIKEKRETATLKCYPIPRHDTVYWYQQGPGQDPQFLISFYEKMQSDKGSIPDRFSAQQFSDYHSELNMSSLELGDSALYFCASSLGELTDTQYFGPGTRLTVL.

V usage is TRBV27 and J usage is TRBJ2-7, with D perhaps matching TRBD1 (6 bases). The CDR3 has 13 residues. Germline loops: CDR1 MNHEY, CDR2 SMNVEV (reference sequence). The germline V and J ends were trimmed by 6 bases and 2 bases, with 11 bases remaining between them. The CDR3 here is CASSPGHPYEQYF. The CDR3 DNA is TGTGCCAGCAGCCCGGGACACCCCTACGAGCAGTACTTC.

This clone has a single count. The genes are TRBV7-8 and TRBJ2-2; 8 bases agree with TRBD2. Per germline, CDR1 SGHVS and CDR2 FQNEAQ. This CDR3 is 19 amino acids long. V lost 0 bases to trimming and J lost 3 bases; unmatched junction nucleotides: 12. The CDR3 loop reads CASSLAGVGGGPYTGELFF. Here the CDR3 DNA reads TGTGCCAGCAGCTTAGCTGGAGTCGGCGGGGGGCCGTACACCGGGGAGCTGTTTTTT.

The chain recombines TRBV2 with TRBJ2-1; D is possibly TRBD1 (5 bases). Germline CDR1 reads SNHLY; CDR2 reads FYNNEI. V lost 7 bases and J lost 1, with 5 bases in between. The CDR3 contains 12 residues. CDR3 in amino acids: CASTGSYNEQFF. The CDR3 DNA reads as TGTGCCAGCACAGGGTCCTACAATGAGCAGTTCTTC.

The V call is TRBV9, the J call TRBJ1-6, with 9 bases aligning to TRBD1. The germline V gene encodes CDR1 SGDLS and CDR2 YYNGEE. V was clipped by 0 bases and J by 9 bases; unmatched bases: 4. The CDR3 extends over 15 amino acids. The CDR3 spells CASSVGDRVSSPLHF. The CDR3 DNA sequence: TGTGCCAGCAGCGTAGGGGACAGGGTCAGTTCACCCCTCCACTTT.

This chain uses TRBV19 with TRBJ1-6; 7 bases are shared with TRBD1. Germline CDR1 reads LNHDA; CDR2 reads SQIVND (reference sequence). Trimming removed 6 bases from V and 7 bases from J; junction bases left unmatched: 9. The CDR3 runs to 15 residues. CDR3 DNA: TGTGCCAGTAGGACCACCGGGACAGTGAATTCACCCCTCCACTTT. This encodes CASRTTGTVNSPLHF.

The CDR3 protein is CASSESWTGFMGYGYTF. For the CDR3, the DNA is TGTGCCAGCAGTGAATCTTGGACAGGGTTTATGGGTTATGGCTACACCTTC. The rearrangement joins TRBV2 to TRBJ1-2; 8 bases line up with TRBD1. The CDR3 covers 17 residues. Per the germline V gene, CDR1 is SNHLY and CDR2 is FYNNEI. The V segment lost 2 bases and the J segment 5 bases; nucleotides outside the gene matches: 13. Full variable domain (missing parts from reference TRBV2 and TRBJ1-2): EPEVTQTPSHQVTQMGQEVILRCVPISNHLYFYWYRQILGQKVEFLVSFYNNEISEKSEIFDDQFSVERPDGSNFTLKIRSTKLEDSAMYFCASSESWTGFMGYGYTFGSGTRLTVV.

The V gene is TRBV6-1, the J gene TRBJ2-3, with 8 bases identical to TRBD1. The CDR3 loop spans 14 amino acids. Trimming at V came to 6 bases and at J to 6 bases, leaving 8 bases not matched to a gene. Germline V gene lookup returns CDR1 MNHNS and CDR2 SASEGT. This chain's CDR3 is CASSADRVSDTQYF. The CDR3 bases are TGTGCCAGCAGCGCGGACAGGGTCAGCGATACGCAGTATTTT.

The CDR3 is CASSFLGTGGSNEQFF. The CDR3 nucleotides are TGTGCCAGCAGTTTCCTTGGGACAGGGGGGTCTAATGAGCAGTTCTTC. The chain couples TRBV27 to TRBJ2-1; 11 bases align to TRBD1. The CDR3 consists of 16 residues. Germline V gene data show CDR1 as MNHEY and CDR2 as SMNVEV (reference sequence). Trimming took 3 bases from V and 7 from J; bases not matched to a gene: 8.